This entry describes one T cell receptor (beta chain). Its antigen is not identified. This sample is part of a study of blood T cells in healthy people across ages. Overall study results and limits: Without sorted subsets, naive and antigen-experienced compartments could not be conclusively compared. It was held that the diversity estimates obtained from one million T cells were underestimates.

Then a second PCR, running about 6 to 12 cycles, was carried out with a sample-barcoded 5' primer and a J-beta primer mix. TCRdb called the 5' RACE reads again in MiXCR, with one record for every CDR3 protein. This repertoire shows about 1.8 million distinct CDR3 sequences, 49% found once; its top ten account for approximately 2.1%. Sequencing was done on a sample of blood. This clonotype was sampled from a middle-aged woman in good health.

The chain's CDR3 is CASSQVVGSNSPLHF. In DNA form, the CDR3 reads TGTGCCAGCAGTCAAGTGGTCGGATCCAATTCACCCCTCCACTTT. The chain combines TRBV6-5 with TRBJ1-6; D is unclear. V lost 5 bases and J lost 7, with 15 bases in between. Germline V gives CDR1 MNHEY, CDR2 SVGAGI. There are 15 residues in the CDR3.